The present TCR beta chain was sequenced within a study of cytomegalovirus exposure and HLA in healthy donors. Overall study findings and caveats: The authors listed 180 or so TCR beta chains as cytomegalovirus-associated. Both high specificity and high sensitivity reportedly marked the classifier's diagnosis of cytomegalovirus status. In vitro confirmation showed three CMV-associated chains to be CMV antigen specific.

Per the germline V gene, CDR1 is PRHDT and CDR2 is FYEKMQ (reference sequence). V gave up 4 bases and J gave up 6 bases, with 4 bases separating them. The CDR3 covers 11 residues. The data were produced by immunoSEQ multiplex PCR, yet TCRdb's version contains in-frame clones alone and is incomplete. The sample shows tens of thousands of clones, roughly 95% of them seen only once. Turning to this clone: Its target is unknown.

The chain is built from TRBV13 and TRBJ1-3; D is undetermined. The TCR was taken from a woman aged 18-29 years in good health and CMV-seropositive. The source material was PBMCs. The CDR3 reads CASSSKNTIYF. The CDR3 DNA follows: TGTGCCAGCAGCTCCAAAAACACCATATATTTT.